The rows below give T cell receptor beta chains drawn from one sample of a study of vaccination and CD4 T cells after COVID-19. TCRdb called the PCR reads again in MiXCR, with one record for every CDR3 protein. Of about 12,000 distinct CDR3 sequences listed, roughly 60% are singletons. Antigens for these TCRs are unknown. The material sequenced was CD4+ T cells from blood, cultured in vitro, taken before SARS-CoV-2 vaccination. These receptors all come from a human donor who had recovered from COVID-19. CDR3s include the opening cysteine and the closing phenylalanine or tryptophan. A D gene is named only where the DNA matches it firmly. A clone size is listed for some rows: how often the clone was seen (once, few, many), or a class if it is expanded.

cdr3_nt	cdr3_aa	j_call	clone_size	d_call	v_call
TGTGCCAGCAGTTTCGGCGGGCGCTGGGAGCTGTTTTTT	CASSFGGRWELFF	TRBJ2-2	once	.	TRBV7-2
TGTGCCAGCAGCCCGCGAACAGGGGGCGAGGATCAGCCCCAGCATTTT	CASSPRTGGEDQPQHF	TRBJ1-5	.	TRBD1	TRBV7-2
TGTGCCAGCAGTTACTCGTTCTCGAGCGGGAGAGGCAATGAGCAGTTCTTC	CASSYSFSSGRGNEQFF	TRBJ2-1	.	TRBD2	TRBV6-5
TGTGCCAGCAGCCGGGGACCAGGGGGCGAAGGGCAGCCCCAGCATTTT	CASSRGPGGEGQPQHF	TRBJ1-5	.	TRBD1	TRBV4-2
TGTGCCAGCAGTTTGGCCGGGGGCTACACCTTC	CASSLAGGYTF	TRBJ1-2	.	.	TRBV6-5
TGTGCCTGCAACAGCGGGGCGGGACTCAGGGAGCAGTTCTTC	CACNSGAGLREQFF	TRBJ2-1	.	TRBD2	TRBV7-2
TGCAGCGTTGAACGGGCGGACAATGAGCAGTTCTTC	CSVERADNEQFF	TRBJ2-1	.	.	TRBV29-1
TGTGCCAGCGGGGGGGGGCTGGGAACTAATGAAAAACTGTTTTTT	CASGGGLGTNEKLFF	TRBJ1-4	.	.	TRBV28
TGTGCCAGCAGTTATAGGACTCAGGGAGAGGGTTCACCCCTCCACTTT	CASSYRTQGEGSPLHF	TRBJ1-6	.	.	TRBV6-5
TGTGCCAGCAGCTTAGCGCTCGGGGGTGGGGGCACTGAAGCTTTCTTT	CASSLALGGGGTEAFF	TRBJ1-1	.	.	TRBV7-9
TGTGCCAGCAGTGAACGAGGAACAAGGTATGGCTACACCTTC	CASSERGTRYGYTF	TRBJ1-2	.	.	TRBV6-1
TGTGCCAGCAGCTTTGAGCGGGAAAGGGGTGAGCAGTTCTTC	CASSFERERGEQFF	TRBJ2-1	.	TRBD2	TRBV7-9
TGTGCCAGCAGCGCCACGGGAGGGCCTGGGGCCAACGTCCTGACTTTC	CASSATGGPGANVLTF	TRBJ2-6	.	TRBD2	TRBV7-9
TGTGCCAGCAGTCCCTTGACTAGCGGGGGGGCTGGGGCCAACGTCCTGACTTTC	CASSPLTSGGAGANVLTF	TRBJ2-6	.	TRBD2	TRBV27
TGTGCCAGCAGCTTAAGAAGGATGACAGAGACAAACACTGAAGCTTTCTTT	CASSLRRMTETNTEAFF	TRBJ1-1	few	.	TRBV7-8
TGCGCCAGCAGCCACGGGACCTCGCCGGACCAGCCCCAGCATTTT	CASSHGTSPDQPQHF	TRBJ1-5	.	.	TRBV4-3
TGTGCCAGCAGCGGCGGGGGTAGCACAGATACGCAGTATTTT	CASSGGGSTDTQYF	TRBJ2-3	.	TRBD2	TRBV28
TGTGCCAGCAGCAAAGCGAGGAGGGGACAGTCTCATCTCTATGGCTACACCTTC	CASSKARRGQSHLYGYTF	TRBJ1-2	.	.	TRBV21-1
TGTGCCAGCAGCTTAGAGGGGACAGGGGCTGAAGCTTTCTTT	CASSLEGTGAEAFF	TRBJ1-1	.	TRBD1	TRBV11-3
TGTGCCAGCAGTCCTAGGGCCCGCAGCGAAGACGAGCAGTTCTTC	CASSPRARSEDEQFF	TRBJ2-1	.	.	TRBV6-1
TGTGCCAGCAGCTTAGATCGACACAGGGGGTGGCCCACTGAAGCTTTCTTT	CASSLDRHRGWPTEAFF	TRBJ1-1	few	TRBD1	TRBV7-2
TGTGCCAGCAGCTTAGGGGCCCGGGGGGCTAATGAAAAACTGTTTTTT	CASSLGARGANEKLFF	TRBJ1-4	once	.	TRBV7-6
TGTGCCAGCAGCTCTCCCGTAGCGGGAGGGCCGAAGACCCAGTACTTC	CASSSPVAGGPKTQYF	TRBJ2-5	.	TRBD2	TRBV7-9
TGTGCCAGCAGACTAACACAGGGAGGCTATGGCTACACCTTC	CASRLTQGGYGYTF	TRBJ1-2	.	.	TRBV27
TGTGCCACCAGCAGAGACAGGGGGCGTCAGCCCCAGCATTTT	CATSRDRGRQPQHF	TRBJ1-5	few	TRBD1	TRBV15
TGTGCCATCAGGGACACACAAAACACTGAAGCTTTCTTT	CAIRDTQNTEAFF	TRBJ1-1	.	.	TRBV10-3
TGTGCCAGCAGCCCCTCGGGACAGGAGACCCAGTACTTC	CASSPSGQETQYF	TRBJ2-5	.	TRBD1	TRBV11-3
TGCAGTGCTACCGGGACAGCCTATGGCTACACCTTC	CSATGTAYGYTF	TRBJ1-2	.	TRBD1	TRBV20-1
TGTGCCAGCAGTCGAAACCTCCAAGAGACCCAGTACTTC	CASSRNLQETQYF	TRBJ2-5	.	.	TRBV2
TGTGCCAGCGGAACCGTGGGGGGGAACACTGAAGCTTTCTTT	CASGTVGGNTEAFF	TRBJ1-1	.	.	TRBV11-3
TGTGCCAGTAGTATGGGCAATGAGCAGTTCTTC	CASSMGNEQFF	TRBJ2-1	few	.	TRBV19
TGCAGTGCTAGAGACTCTAGCGGCCGAAGTCACACAGATACGCAGTATTTT	CSARDSSGRSHTDTQYF	TRBJ2-3	once	TRBD2	TRBV20-1
TGTGCCAGCAGCTACGACAGGGGATACTATGGCTACACCTTC	CASSYDRGYYGYTF	TRBJ1-2	.	TRBD1	TRBV7-2
TGTGCCAGCAGGGCCGGGACAGGGAGTACAGATACGCAGTATTTT	CASRAGTGSTDTQYF	TRBJ2-3	.	TRBD1	TRBV6-1
TGTGCCAGCACCCAGGGCTATGGCTACACCTTC	CASTQGYGYTF	TRBJ1-2	.	.	TRBV6-2/TRBV6-3
TGTGCCAGCAGCTTAGGTAGTATGGAGACCCAGTACTTC	CASSLGSMETQYF	TRBJ2-5	.	.	TRBV7-9
TGTGCCAGCAGCTTCGGGGGTCGCGGCACAGATACGCAGTATTTT	CASSFGGRGTDTQYF	TRBJ2-3	.	.	TRBV11-1
TGCGCCAGCAGCCCCAGGGGGGGCTTCGGCTACACCTTC	CASSPRGGFGYTF	TRBJ1-2	medium-sized	TRBD1	TRBV4-3
TGCAGTGCTAGACGGGGAATCCGCTACGAGCAGTACTTC	CSARRGIRYEQYF	TRBJ2-7	.	.	TRBV20-1
TGTGCCAGTAGTTCCGAAAGCTATGGCTACACCTTC	CASSSESYGYTF	TRBJ1-2	few	.	TRBV19